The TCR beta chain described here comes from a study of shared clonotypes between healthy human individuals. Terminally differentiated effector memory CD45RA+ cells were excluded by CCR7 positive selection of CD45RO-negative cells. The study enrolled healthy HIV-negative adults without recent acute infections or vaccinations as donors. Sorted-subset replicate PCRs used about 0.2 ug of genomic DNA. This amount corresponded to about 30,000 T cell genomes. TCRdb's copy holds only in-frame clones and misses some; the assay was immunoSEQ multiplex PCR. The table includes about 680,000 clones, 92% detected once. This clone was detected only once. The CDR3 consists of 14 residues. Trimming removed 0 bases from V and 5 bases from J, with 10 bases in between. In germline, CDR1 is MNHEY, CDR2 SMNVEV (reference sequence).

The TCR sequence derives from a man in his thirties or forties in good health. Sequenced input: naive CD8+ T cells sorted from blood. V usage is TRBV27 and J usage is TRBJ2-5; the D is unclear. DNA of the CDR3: TGTGCCAGCAGTTTATCGGCTAGTGTGGAGACCCAGTACTTC. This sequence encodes CASSLSASVETQYF.